Each of the 23 T cell receptor beta chains below was sequenced from the same sample in a study of cytomegalovirus exposure and HLA in healthy donors. 13 Jbeta primers and 60 Vbeta primers were used for the PCR. The method was immunoSEQ multiplex PCR; TCRdb's version includes in-frame clones alone and lacks a portion of them. The profile shows 130,000 or so clones, more than 60% of them singletons. Sequencing was performed on PBMCs. The receptor source for this set is a female donor in good health and CMV-seronegative.

This rearrangement joins TRBV5-6 to TRBJ2-3, with 13 bases lining up with TRBD2. V gave up 1 base and J gave up 6 bases; unmatched junction bases: 2. The CDR3 totals 15 residues. The germline CDR1 and CDR2 sequences are SGHDT and YYEEEE. Written as DNA, the CDR3 is TGTGCCAGCAGCTTGAAGACTAGCGGGGGGGATACGCAGTATTTT. Residues: CASSLKTSGGDTQYF.

The chain carries TRBV6-1 and TRBJ1-5; TRBD1 agrees at 9 bases. V trimming: 8 bases; J trimming: 1 base; junction bases outside the gene matches: 3. Germline V gives CDR1 MNHNS, CDR2 SASEGT. There are 14 residues in the CDR3. The CDR3 loop is CASEGQGSNQPQHF. The CDR3 nucleotides are TGTGCCAGCGAGGGACAGGGAAGCAATCAGCCCCAGCATTTT.

The gene calls are TRBV4-1 and TRBJ1-5; no reliable D call. This CDR3 contains 13 residues. V lost 4 bases and J 0 bases, leaving 4 bases between the germline ends. Looked up from germline, CDR1 is MGHRA and CDR2 is YSYEKL. The CDR3 region is CASSPNSNQPQHF. The DNA of the CDR3 is TGCGCCAGCAGCCCAAATAGCAATCAGCCCCAGCATTTT.

The chain carries TRBV7-2 and TRBJ1-2, with D possibly being TRBD1 (6 bases). Germline loops: CDR1 SGHTA, CDR2 FQGNSA. The CDR3 extends over 16 amino acids. The V end lost 5 bases, the J end lost 1 base, and 17 bases lay between the germline ends. CDR3 sequence: CASSPEAGQNNYGYTF. CDR3 DNA: TGTGCCAGCAGCCCAGAGGCCGGACAGAATAACTATGGCTACACCTTC.

The chain employs TRBV6-5 and TRBJ1-2; D unresolved. Germline-derived CDR1 and CDR2 are MNHEY and SVGAGI. The CDR3 is 14 residues long. Deletions cut 5 bases from V and 0 bases from J, with 10 bases between. This CDR3 reads CASSPHSANYGYTF. The CDR3 DNA follows: TGTGCCAGCAGTCCCCATAGCGCTAACTATGGCTACACCTTC.

The CDR3 is CATTPRGQQIKKWERSPLHF. CDR3 bases: TGTGCCACCACCCCCCGCGGACAGCAAATAAAGAAGTGGGAACGCTCACCCCTCCACTTT. The chain couples TRBV21-1 to TRBJ1-6; TRBD1, the table's D call, lacks a check against the DNA. TRBV21-1 is annotated as a pseudogene. The CDR3 length is 20 residues.

The genes are TRBV27 and TRBJ1-2; 9 bases are shared with TRBD1. From germline, CDR1 is MNHEY and CDR2 SMNVEV (reference sequence). The CDR3 has 12 amino acids. J gave up 7 bases and V 7 bases, and 4 bases lay outside the gene matches. The CDR3 DNA reads as TGTGCCAGCAAAAGGACAGGGGCTGGCTACACCTTC. Its translation is CASKRTGAGYTF.

The rearrangement joins TRBV5-1 to TRBJ2-1, with a weak D call TRBD2 (6 bases). Deletions cut 0 bases from V and 3 bases from J, with 19 bases between. Germline assignment: CDR1 SGHRS and CDR2 YFSETQ. The CDR3 has 18 residues. This CDR3 is CASSLVTRGLANYNEQFF. As DNA, the CDR3 is TGCGCCAGCAGCTTGGTGACCCGGGGCCTAGCGAACTACAATGAGCAGTTCTTC. The full variable domain, in which reference TRBV5-1 and TRBJ2-1 provide the parts outside the CDR3, is KAGVTQTPRYLIKTRGQQVTLSCSPISGHRSVSWYQQTPGQGLQFLFEYFSETQRNKGNFPGRFSGRQFSNSRSEMNVSTLELGDSALYLCASSLVTRGLANYNEQFFGPGTRLTVL.

There are a few counts of this clone. The chain is built from TRBV12-5 and TRBJ1-1; no firm D call. V gave up 6 bases and J gave up 0 bases, with 17 bases separating them. Germline CDR1 is LGHNT and CDR2 is FRNRAP. The CDR3 has 16 amino acids. CDR3 amino acids: CASGLGRRLLNTEAFF. CDR3 nucleotide sequence: TGTGCTAGTGGCCTTGGTAGGAGACTGCTGAACACTGAAGCTTTCTTT.

In its sample, this clone was seen many times. This rearrangement joins TRBV6-6 to TRBJ1-2; D not certain. The CDR3 length is 13 residues. The ends were cut back, 5 bases at V and 0 bases at J, with 7 bases in the middle. Germline assignment: CDR1 MNHNY and CDR2 SVGAGI (reference sequence). The CDR3 is CASSPGTNYGYTF. Written as DNA, the CDR3 is TGTGCCAGCAGTCCGGGGACTAACTATGGCTACACCTTC.

This chain joins TRBV28 and TRBJ1-1; TRBD1 agrees at 11 bases. The germline gives CDR1 MDHEN, CDR2 SYDVKM. V lost 3 bases, J lost 7 bases, and 13 bases stayed unmatched. This CDR3 has 17 amino acids. The CDR3 loop reads CASSFPIPWTGGSEAFF. CDR3 DNA sequence: TGTGCCAGCAGTTTCCCGATACCGTGGACAGGGGGCAGTGAAGCTTTCTTT.

V usage is TRBV6-5 and J usage is TRBJ1-2; D ambiguous. This CDR3 has 14 residues. Germline CDR1 MNHEY, CDR2 SVGAGI. Deletions cut 2 bases from V and 3 bases from J, with 10 bases between. CDR3 in amino acids: CASSYRQEYYGYTF. The CDR3, as DNA: TGTGCCAGCAGTTACAGGCAGGAATACTATGGCTACACCTTC.

Details on this clone: At one end, the junction sequence differs from germline, possibly due to a read error. This chain connects TRBV28 to TRBJ2-1; D call uncertain. Germline CDR1 reads MDHEN; CDR2 reads SYDVKM. This CDR3 has 13 residues. CDR3 DNA: TGTGCCAGCACCTTAGACTCCCACAATGAGCAGTTCTTC. It translates to CASTLDSHNEQFF.

The rearrangement uses TRBV18 and TRBJ1-4; 10 positions agree with TRBD1. Germline trimming cut 3 bases from V and 8 bases from J; bases unmatched to any gene: 3. The CDR3 runs to 14 residues. Germline assignment: CDR1 KGHSH and CDR2 LQKENI. CDR3 sequence (DNA): TGTGCCAGCTCACCGGGGACAGGGGTAGAAAAACTGTTTTTT. It yields the protein CASSPGTGVEKLFF. Based on the CDR3 plus reference TRBV18 and TRBJ1-4, the full variable domain is NAGVMQNPRHLVRRRGQEARLRCSPMKGHSHVYWYRQLPEEGLKFMVYLQKENIIDESGMPKERFSAEFPKEGPSILRIQQVVRGDSAAYFCASSPGTGVEKLFFGSGTQLSVL.

The CDR3 nucleotides are TGTGCCAGCAGTGACGTTCAGGGCGACGAGCAGTACTTC. This sequence encodes CASSDVQGDEQYF. The chain carries TRBV2 and TRBJ2-7; D is possibly TRBD1 (5 bases). The germline V gene has CDR1 SNHLY and CDR2 FYNNEI. This CDR3 is built from 13 residues. V was clipped by 3 bases and J by 5 bases, with 11 bases between them.

The CDR3 spells CASSSTTGVNGYTF. The DNA for the CDR3 is TGTGCCAGCAGCTCTACGACAGGGGTGAATGGCTACACCTTC. V usage is TRBV11-2 and J usage is TRBJ1-2; 8 bases are shared with TRBD1. This CDR3 has 14 amino acids. The germline CDR1 and CDR2 sequences are SGHAT and FQNNGV. J gave up 6 bases and V 4 bases, and 7 bases lay outside the gene matches. Variable domain in full (rest from reference TRBV11-2 and TRBJ1-2): EAGVAQSPRYKIIEKRQSVAFWCNPISGHATLYWYQQILGQGPKLLIQFQNNGVVDDSQLPKDRFSAERLKGVDSTLKIQPAKLEDSAVYLCASSSTTGVNGYTFGSGTRLTVV.

The DNA for the CDR3 is TGTGCCAGCAGTTCCGGGACAGGGGCCGCAGATACGCAGTATTTT. It encodes CASSSGTGAADTQYF. V usage is TRBV7-9 and J usage is TRBJ2-3; 10 nucleotides match TRBD1. Trimming took 6 bases from V and 4 from J; bases not matched to a gene: 7. The CDR3 extends over 15 amino acids. The V gene's germline CDR1 is SEHNR and CDR2 FQNEAQ (reference sequence).

This rearrangement joins TRBV27 to TRBJ2-7; 8 nucleotides line up with TRBD1. The CDR3 is made up of 12 amino acids. Germline V gene sequence: CDR1 MNHEY, CDR2 SMNVEV (reference sequence). V shed 8 bases, J shed 6 bases, and the junction held 6 bases outside the gene matches. This CDR3 is CASGSTGGEQYF. CDR3 nucleotides: TGTGCCAGCGGCTCCACAGGGGGCGAGCAGTACTTC.

The chain employs TRBV7-9 and TRBJ1-2, with TRBD1 identical over 7 bases. The CDR3 extends over 14 amino acids. Per the germline V gene, CDR1 is SEHNR and CDR2 is FQNEAQ (reference sequence). V shed 5 bases, J shed 6 bases, and the junction held 9 bases outside the gene matches. CDR3 sequence: CASSLAGTVNGYTF. CDR3 in DNA: TGTGCCAGCAGCCTCGCCGGGACAGTTAATGGCTACACCTTC.

V and J are TRBV9 and TRBJ2-5; D gene ambiguous. The V end was cut by 4 bases, the J end by 0 bases, with 16 bases between. Germline lookup yields CDR1 SGDLS and CDR2 YYNGEE. The CDR3 is 16 residues long. Here the CDR3 DNA reads TGTGCCAGCAGCTCCGGGTCGACCCCGTACCAAGAGACCCAGTACTTC. Translation: CASSSGSTPYQETQYF. Full variable domain (missing parts from reference TRBV9 and TRBJ2-5): DSGVTQTPKHLITATGQRVTLRCSPRSGDLSVYWYQQSLDQGLQFLIQYYNGEERAKGNILERFSAQQFPDLHSELNLSSLELGDSALYFCASSSGSTPYQETQYFGPGTRLLVL.

This chain connects TRBV28 to TRBJ1-2; TRBD1 matches 11 bases. V lost 6 bases to trimming and J lost 2 bases; unmatched junction nucleotides: 5. The CDR3 consists of 15 residues. CDR1 and CDR2 (germline): MDHEN, SYDVKM. This chain's CDR3 is CASSFRTGGNYGYTF. The CDR3, as DNA: TGTGCCAGCAGCTTTAGGACAGGGGGCAACTATGGCTACACCTTC.

The chain couples TRBV2 to TRBJ1-2; possible D gene TRBD1, 5 bases. CDR1 and CDR2 from the germline V gene are SNHLY and FYNNEI. The length of the CDR3 is 13 residues. Trimming removed 5 bases at V and 6 bases at J, with 13 bases between. CDR3 region: CASSRRGNDGYTF. The CDR3 region has the DNA TGTGCCAGCAGTAGGCGGGGGAACGATGGCTACACCTTC.

V gene TRBV19 combines with J gene TRBJ2-1; D perhaps matches TRBD1 (6 bases). From germline, CDR1 is LNHDA and CDR2 SQIVND (reference sequence). This CDR3 comprises 14 residues. V was pared by 7 bases and J by 9 bases, with 19 bases between. CDR3 in amino acids: CASTLNRDLGEQFF. CDR3 in DNA: TGTGCCAGTACCCTAAACAGGGATCTAGGTGAGCAGTTCTTC.